One and the same sample provided the 21 T cell receptor beta chains below, sequenced in a study of beta chain features in type 1 diabetes. Reverse transcribing all isolated RNA meant expressed TCRB transcripts were sequenced. The protocol was immunoSEQ multiplex PCR, while the TCRdb copy is restricted to in-frame clones and leaves out a portion. The sample yields about 19,000 clones, about 53% seen once. The source material was stem cell memory CD4+ T cells from blood. The source is a man in his late teens or twenties in good health.

The chain combines TRBV5-4 with TRBJ2-4; TRBD2 agrees at 7 bases. This CDR3 has 12 amino acids. Germline CDR1 and CDR2: SGHNT and YYREEE (reference sequence). With V trimmed by 4 bases and J by 12 bases, 7 bases remained unmatched. CDR3 sequence reads: CASSRSGANQYF. CDR3 in DNA: TGTGCCAGCAGCCGGAGCGGGGCGAATCAGTACTTC. The entire variable domain, with the rest obtained from reference TRBV5-4 and TRBJ2-4, is as follows: ETGVTQSPTHLIKTRGQQVTLRCSSQSGHNTVSWYQQALGQGPQFIFQYYREEENGRGNFPPRFSGLQFPNYSSELNVNALELDDSALYLCASSRSGANQYFGAGTRLSVL.

This chain uses TRBV18 with TRBJ1-4; a weak D match, TRBD1 (6 bases). V gave up 3 bases and J gave up 0 bases, with 14 bases separating them. Germline V lookup: CDR1 KGHSH, CDR2 LQKENI. This CDR3 contains 17 residues. CDR3 nucleotides: TGTGCCAGCTCACCTGGACAGTTTCCTGCAACTAATGAAAAACTGTTTTTT. This codes for CASSPGQFPATNEKLFF.

V usage is TRBV19 and J usage is TRBJ2-6, with a possible D match to TRBD2 (6 bases). CDR1 is LNHDA, CDR2 SQIVND, per germline (reference sequence). Deletions cut 5 bases from V and 2 bases from J, with 10 bases between. The CDR3 is made up of 15 amino acids. Here the CDR3 DNA reads TGTGCCAGTAGTGGCGGGGATGCTGGGGCCAACGTCCTGACTTTC. Translated: CASSGGDAGANVLTF.

J is TRBJ2-1 and V is TRBV19; 10 nucleotides line up with TRBD2. Germline values: CDR1 LNHDA, CDR2 SQIVND (reference sequence). V shed 4 bases, J shed 3 bases, and the junction held 6 bases outside the gene matches. There are 16 residues in the CDR3. The CDR3: CASSTLTSGYYNEQFF. DNA for the CDR3: TGTGCCAGTAGTACATTGACTAGCGGGTACTACAATGAGCAGTTCTTC.

This rearrangement joins TRBV28 to TRBJ2-1; perhaps TRBD2 as D (6 bases). Trimming removed 5 bases at V and 8 bases at J, with 22 bases between. The germline V gene has CDR1 MDHEN and CDR2 SYDVKM. The CDR3 extends over 16 amino acids. The CDR3 spells CASSISGGSSPYEQFF. DNA for the CDR3: TGTGCCAGCAGTATATCCGGGGGATCTTCCCCCTATGAGCAGTTCTTC.

The rearrangement joins TRBV6-5 to TRBJ1-2; 7 positions agree with TRBD1. CDR3 length: 13 residues. Germline assignment: CDR1 MNHEY and CDR2 SVGAGI. With V trimmed by 9 bases and J by 5 bases, 9 bases remained unmatched. The CDR3 loop reads CASAGTAPYGYTF. CDR3 coding DNA: TGTGCCAGTGCCGGGACAGCACCTTATGGCTACACCTTC.

This chain connects TRBV28 to TRBJ1-1, with a weak D call TRBD1 (6 bases). V shed 7 bases and J shed 1 base, with 10 bases lying between them. The CDR3 runs 13 residues. Germline CDR1 MDHEN, CDR2 SYDVKM. The DNA of the CDR3 is TGTGCCAGCAACGGACAGCCGAACACTGAAGCTTTCTTT. Its translation: CASNGQPNTEAFF.

In this sample, this clone turned up a few times. The rearrangement links TRBV7-3 to TRBJ2-6; D call uncertain. CDR1 SGHTA and CDR2 FQGTGA come from the germline V gene. Trimming shortened V by 1 base and J by 9 bases, and 7 bases separated the two germline ends. The CDR3 contains 13 residues. Here the CDR3 reads CASSLMAGNVLTF. CDR3 DNA: TGTGCCAGCAGCTTAATGGCTGGCAACGTCCTGACTTTC.

The chain is built from TRBV28 and TRBJ2-5, with D uncertain. This CDR3 region has 11 residues. Germline loops: CDR1 MDHEN, CDR2 SYDVKM. Between the trimmed V and J ends, which lost 6 bases and 5 bases, there was a span of 7 bases. In DNA form, the CDR3 reads TGTGCCAGCAGCCCACGGGAGACCCAGTACTTC. As protein: CASSPRETQYF.

V gene TRBV10-3 combines with J gene TRBJ1-2; 11 nucleotides align to TRBD1. CDR3 length: 13 residues. The germline gives CDR1 ENHRY, CDR2 SYGVKD. Losses at the gene ends were 3 bases for V and 7 bases for J; bases not matched to a gene: 1. CDR3 in DNA: TGTGCCATCAGTGAAGGACAGGGGGCTGGCTACACCTTC. This sequence encodes CAISEGQGAGYTF.

This clone was observed a few times. The chain is built from TRBV7-2 and TRBJ2-7; D might be TRBD2 (6 bases). V shed 2 bases and J shed 4 bases, with 18 bases lying between them. The CDR3 is 16 residues long. CDR1 and CDR2 (germline): SGHTA, FQGNSA. CDR3: CASSLNWAMLAYEQYF. The DNA for the CDR3 is TGTGCCAGCAGCTTAAATTGGGCGATGCTAGCGTACGAGCAGTACTTC.

The rearrangement links TRBV7-2 to TRBJ2-1; TRBD2 matches at 10 bases. The CDR3 totals 15 residues. The germline gives CDR1 SGHTA, CDR2 FQGNSA. The J segment lost 7 bases and the V segment lost 1 base, leaving 4 bases of the junction unmatched. CDR3 sequence (DNA): TGTGCCAGCAGCTTAGTAAGCGGGGGGGCAAATGAGCAGTTCTTC. Translating it yields CASSLVSGGANEQFF.

This clone was seen a few times. The chain joins TRBV25-1 to TRBJ1-1; a weak D match, TRBD1 (6 bases). The CDR3 length is 17 residues. Germline V gives CDR1 MGHDK, CDR2 SYGVNS. Trimming pared 3 bases from V and 0 bases from J, leaving 17 bases between. CDR3 sequence: CASSDSTGRYMNTEAFF. The CDR3 coding sequence is TGTGCCAGCAGTGATAGCACAGGGAGATACATGAACACTGAAGCTTTCTTT.

This clone was picked up a small number of times. This chain links TRBV5-6 with TRBJ1-5; 8 bases are shared with TRBD1. The CDR3 is 15 amino acids. V lost 4 bases, J lost 11 bases, and 14 bases stayed unmatched. From germline, CDR1 is SGHDT and CDR2 YYEEEE. In DNA, the CDR3 is TGTGCCAGCAGCCCACGACAGGGGAGGGATCGGGCCCAGCATTTT. Translated: CASSPRQGRDRAQHF. The complete variable domain, with remaining parts taken from reference TRBV5-6 and TRBJ1-5, reads DAGVTQSPTHLIKTRGQQVTLRCSPKSGHDTVSWYQQALGQGPQFIFQYYEEEERQRGNFPDRFSGHQFPNYSSELNVNALLLGDSALYLCASSPRQGRDRAQHFGDGTRLSIL.

This clone was picked up a small number of times. The chain couples TRBV7-2 to TRBJ2-5; possibly TRBD2 for D (5 bases). The CDR3 consists of 15 residues. From germline, CDR1 is SGHTA and CDR2 FQGNSA. V was clipped by 2 bases and J by 5 bases, with 15 bases between them. The CDR3: CASSLRVGPGETQYF. CDR3 DNA: TGTGCCAGCAGCTTACGAGTTGGGCCGGGGGAGACCCAGTACTTC.

V is TRBV19 and J is TRBJ1-5; 7 positions match TRBD1. The CDR3 has 16 residues. V shed 3 bases and J 2 bases; nucleotides not matched to a gene: 7. Germline V gene data show CDR1 as LNHDA and CDR2 as SQIVND (reference sequence). CDR3 sequence: CASSIMGQPGNQPQHF. CDR3 nucleotides: TGTGCCAGTAGTATTATGGGACAGCCAGGCAATCAGCCCCAGCATTTT.

This clone was picked up a small number of times. V usage is TRBV7-9 and J usage is TRBJ2-2; D gene uncertain. Germline V gene lookup returns CDR1 SEHNR and CDR2 FQNEAQ (reference sequence). This CDR3 comprises 11 residues. Deletions cut 5 bases from V and 8 bases from J, with 6 bases between. This chain's CDR3 is CASSRQGELFF. The CDR3 coding sequence is TGTGCCAGCAGCCGACAAGGGGAGCTGTTTTTT.

Only a few counts were recorded for this clone. J is TRBJ2-1 and V is TRBV7-2; TRBD2 matches 13 bases. CDR1 is SGHTA and CDR2 is FQGNSA in the germline V gene. The CDR3 runs 15 residues. Unmatched junction bases numbered 11, after V lost 4 bases and J lost 14 bases. The CDR3 sequence is CASSSGLAGEPYKFF. The CDR3 DNA reads as TGTGCCAGCAGCTCCGGACTAGCGGGAGAACCATATAAGTTCTTC.

The gene calls are TRBV5-1 and TRBJ2-2; TRBD2 aligns across 10 bases. The length of the CDR3 is 16 residues. V trimming: 4 bases; J trimming: 0 bases; junction bases outside the gene matches: 3. CDR1 is SGHRS and CDR2 is YFSETQ in the germline V gene. This CDR3 is CASSAGLAANTGELFF. DNA for the CDR3: TGCGCCAGCAGCGCCGGACTAGCGGCGAACACCGGGGAGCTGTTTTTT. The full variable domain, completed using reference TRBV5-1 and TRBJ2-2, is KAGVTQTPRYLIKTRGQQVTLSCSPISGHRSVSWYQQTPGQGLQFLFEYFSETQRNKGNFPGRFSGRQFSNSRSEMNVSTLELGDSALYLCASSAGLAANTGELFFGEGSRLTVL.

Only a few counts were recorded for this clone. The chain employs TRBV7-2 and TRBJ2-5, with D tentatively TRBD1 (6 bases). In germline, CDR1 is SGHTA, CDR2 FQGNSA. CDR3 length: 13 residues. The V gene lost 7 bases and the J gene lost 2 bases, with 11 bases spanning the gap. The CDR3 sequence: CASTLGQQETQYF. The CDR3 coding sequence is TGTGCCAGCACCCTAGGACAGCAAGAGACCCAGTACTTC.

This chain joins TRBV21-1 and TRBJ2-7; TRBD1 was called by the table and not checked on the DNA. TRBV21-1 is annotated as a pseudogene. This CDR3 region has 16 residues. In DNA form, the CDR3 reads TGTGCCAGCAGCGTCTTAATCGGACAGGGCCCCCCGGTGCAGTACTTC. This sequence encodes CASSVLIGQGPPVQYF.